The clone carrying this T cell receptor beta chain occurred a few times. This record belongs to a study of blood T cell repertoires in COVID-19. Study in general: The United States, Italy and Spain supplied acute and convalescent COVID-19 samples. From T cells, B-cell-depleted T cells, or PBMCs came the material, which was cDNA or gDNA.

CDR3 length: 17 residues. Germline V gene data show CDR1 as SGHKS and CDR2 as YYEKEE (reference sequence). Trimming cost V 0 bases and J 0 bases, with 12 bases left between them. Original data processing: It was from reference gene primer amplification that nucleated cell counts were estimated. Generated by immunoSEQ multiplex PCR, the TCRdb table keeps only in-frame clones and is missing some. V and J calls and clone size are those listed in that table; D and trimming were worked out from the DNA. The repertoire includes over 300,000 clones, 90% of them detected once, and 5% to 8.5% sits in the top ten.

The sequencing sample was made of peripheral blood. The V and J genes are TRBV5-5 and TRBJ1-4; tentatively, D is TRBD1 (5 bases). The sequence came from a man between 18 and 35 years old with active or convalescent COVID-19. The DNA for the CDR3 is TGTGCCAGCAGCTTGGTTGGGGGGTACGCAACTAATGAAAAACTGTTTTTT. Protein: CASSLVGGYATNEKLFF.